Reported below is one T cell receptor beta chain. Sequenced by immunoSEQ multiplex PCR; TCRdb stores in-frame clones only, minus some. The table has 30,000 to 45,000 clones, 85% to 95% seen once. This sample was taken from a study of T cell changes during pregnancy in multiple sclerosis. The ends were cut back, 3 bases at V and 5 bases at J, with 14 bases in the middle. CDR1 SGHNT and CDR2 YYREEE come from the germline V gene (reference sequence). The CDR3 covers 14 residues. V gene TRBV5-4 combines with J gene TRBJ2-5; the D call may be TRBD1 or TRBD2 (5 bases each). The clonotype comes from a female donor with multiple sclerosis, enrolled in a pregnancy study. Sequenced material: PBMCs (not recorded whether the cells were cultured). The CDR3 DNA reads TGTGCCAGCAGCTCACCGGGACCCGGGGAGACCCAGTACTTC. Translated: CASSSPGPGETQYF.